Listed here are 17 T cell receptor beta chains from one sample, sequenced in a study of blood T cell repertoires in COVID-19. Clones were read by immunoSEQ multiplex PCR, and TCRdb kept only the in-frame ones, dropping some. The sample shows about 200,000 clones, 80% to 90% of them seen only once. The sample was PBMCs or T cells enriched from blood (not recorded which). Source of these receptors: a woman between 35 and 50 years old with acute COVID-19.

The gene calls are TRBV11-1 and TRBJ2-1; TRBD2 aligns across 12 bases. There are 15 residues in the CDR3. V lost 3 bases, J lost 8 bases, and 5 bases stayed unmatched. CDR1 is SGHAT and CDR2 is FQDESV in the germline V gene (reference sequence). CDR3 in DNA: TGTGCCAGCAGCTTCTCTAGCGGGAGGGCCGATGAGCAGTTCTTC. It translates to CASSFSSGRADEQFF.

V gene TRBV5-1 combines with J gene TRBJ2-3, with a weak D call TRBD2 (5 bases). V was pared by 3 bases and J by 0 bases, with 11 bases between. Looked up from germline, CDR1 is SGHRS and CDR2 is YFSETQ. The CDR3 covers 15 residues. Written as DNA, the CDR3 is TGCGCCAGCAGCTGGTTAGCGAGTAGCACAGATACGCAGTATTTT. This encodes CASSWLASSTDTQYF. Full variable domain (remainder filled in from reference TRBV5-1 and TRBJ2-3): KAGVTQTPRYLIKTRGQQVTLSCSPISGHRSVSWYQQTPGQGLQFLFEYFSETQRNKGNFPGRFSGRQFSNSRSEMNVSTLELGDSALYLCASSWLASSTDTQYFGPGTRLTVL.

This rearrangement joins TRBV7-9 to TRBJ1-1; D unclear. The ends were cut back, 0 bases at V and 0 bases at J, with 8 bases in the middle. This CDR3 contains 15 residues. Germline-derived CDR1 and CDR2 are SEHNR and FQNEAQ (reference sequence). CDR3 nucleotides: TGTGCCAGCAGCTTAGCGTCCCGTATGAACACTGAAGCTTTCTTT. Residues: CASSLASRMNTEAFF.

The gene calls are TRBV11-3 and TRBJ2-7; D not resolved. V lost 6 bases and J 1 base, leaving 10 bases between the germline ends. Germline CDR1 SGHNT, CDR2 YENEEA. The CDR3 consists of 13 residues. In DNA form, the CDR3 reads TGTGCCAGCAGTCTTCTGACTTCCTACGAGCAGTACTTC. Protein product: CASSLLTSYEQYF.

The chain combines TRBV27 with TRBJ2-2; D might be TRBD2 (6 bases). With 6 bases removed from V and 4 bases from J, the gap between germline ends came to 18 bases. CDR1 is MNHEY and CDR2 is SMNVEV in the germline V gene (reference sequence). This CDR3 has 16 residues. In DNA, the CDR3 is TGTGCCAGCAGCCTCGGGGGAATTCCCCTCACCGGGGAGCTGTTTTTT. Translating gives CASSLGGIPLTGELFF.

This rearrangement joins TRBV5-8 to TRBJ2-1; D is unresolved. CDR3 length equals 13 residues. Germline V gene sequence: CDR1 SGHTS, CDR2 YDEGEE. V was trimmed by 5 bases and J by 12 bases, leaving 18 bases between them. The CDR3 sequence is CASSRTLSIPQFF. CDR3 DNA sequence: TGTGCCAGCAGTAGAACGTTATCAATTCCGCAGTTCTTC.

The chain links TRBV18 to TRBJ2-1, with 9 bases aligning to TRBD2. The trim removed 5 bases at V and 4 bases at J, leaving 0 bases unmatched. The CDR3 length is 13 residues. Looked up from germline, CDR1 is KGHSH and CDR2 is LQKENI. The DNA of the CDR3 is TGTGCCAGCTCAACTAGCGGGTACAATGAGCAGTTCTTC. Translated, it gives CASSTSGYNEQFF.

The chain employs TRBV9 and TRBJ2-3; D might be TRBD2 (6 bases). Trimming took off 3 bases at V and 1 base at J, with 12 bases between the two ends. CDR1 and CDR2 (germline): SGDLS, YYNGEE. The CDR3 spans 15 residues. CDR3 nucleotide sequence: TGTGCCAGCAGCGCCTGGGACTCCGGCACAGATACGCAGTATTTT. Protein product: CASSAWDSGTDTQYF.

For the CDR3, the DNA is TGTGCCAGCAGCCTAGAGGGAGGGAATGAGCAGTTCTTC. Translated, it gives CASSLEGGNEQFF. The chain couples TRBV6-2 or TRBV6-3 to TRBJ2-1; 7 bases match TRBD2. The CDR3 is made up of 13 amino acids. Germline CDR1 MNHEY, CDR2 SVGEGT. V trimming: 6 bases; J trimming: 7 bases; junction bases outside the gene matches: 6.

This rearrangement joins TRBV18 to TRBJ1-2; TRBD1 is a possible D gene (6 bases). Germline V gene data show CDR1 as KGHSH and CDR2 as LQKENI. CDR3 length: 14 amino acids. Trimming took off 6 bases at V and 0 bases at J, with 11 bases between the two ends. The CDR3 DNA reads TGTGCCAGCTCTTCGGACAGCCCTAACTATGGCTACACCTTC. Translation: CASSSDSPNYGYTF.

For the CDR3, the DNA is TGTGCCAGCTCACCTCGGACTAGCGGGAGTACCGGGGAGCTGTTTTTT. This encodes CASSPRTSGSTGELFF. The chain is built from TRBV18 and TRBJ2-2; TRBD2 matches 13 bases. Trimming took 3 bases from V and 5 from J; bases not matched to a gene: 3. In germline, CDR1 is KGHSH, CDR2 LQKENI. CDR3 length equals 16 residues.

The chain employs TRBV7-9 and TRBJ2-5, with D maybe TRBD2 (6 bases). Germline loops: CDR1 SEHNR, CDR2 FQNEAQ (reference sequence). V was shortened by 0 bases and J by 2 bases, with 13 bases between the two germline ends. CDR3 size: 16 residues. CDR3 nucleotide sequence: TGTGCCAGCAGCTTAGCGGCTAGCGAGAGTCAAGAGACCCAGTACTTC. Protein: CASSLAASESQETQYF.

The CDR3 DNA is TGTGCCAGCAGCCCTAAATTGCGGCAGGGGGCAGTCGAGCAGTACTTC. Its protein is CASSPKLRQGAVEQYF. The chain links TRBV7-8 to TRBJ2-7, with 8 positions matching TRBD1. The V gene end was trimmed by 5 bases and the J gene end by 6 bases; junction bases not matched to a gene: 15. Germline V CDR1 and CDR2: SGHVS, FQNEAQ. This CDR3 has 16 amino acids.

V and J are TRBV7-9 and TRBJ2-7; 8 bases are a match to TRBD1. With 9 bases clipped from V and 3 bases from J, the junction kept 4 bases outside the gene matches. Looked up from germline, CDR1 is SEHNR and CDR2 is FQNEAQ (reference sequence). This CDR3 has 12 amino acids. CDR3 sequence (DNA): TGTGCCAGTCGACAGGGGAACTACGAGCAGTACTTC. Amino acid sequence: CASRQGNYEQYF.

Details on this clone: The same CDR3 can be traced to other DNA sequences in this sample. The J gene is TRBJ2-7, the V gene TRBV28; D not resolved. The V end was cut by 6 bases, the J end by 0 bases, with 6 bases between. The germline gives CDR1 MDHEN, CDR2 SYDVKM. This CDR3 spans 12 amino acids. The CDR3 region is CASSSSSYEQYF. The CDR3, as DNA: TGTGCCAGCAGCTCTAGCTCCTACGAGCAGTACTTC.

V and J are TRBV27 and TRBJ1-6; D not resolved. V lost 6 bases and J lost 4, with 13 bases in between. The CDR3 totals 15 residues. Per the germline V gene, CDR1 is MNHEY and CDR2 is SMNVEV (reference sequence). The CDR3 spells CASSPFVTYNSPLHF. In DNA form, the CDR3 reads TGTGCCAGCAGCCCCTTCGTGACTTATAATTCACCCCTCCACTTT.

CDR3 amino acids: CASSRDSVGVQYF. CDR3 nucleotides: TGTGCCAGCAGCCGGGACTCGGTCGGGGTGCAGTATTTT. The chain uses TRBV14 and TRBJ2-3, with D tentatively TRBD2 (6 bases). The CDR3 runs to 13 residues. Trimming shortened V by 4 bases and J by 11 bases, and 16 bases separated the two germline ends. Germline V gene sequence: CDR1 SGHDN, CDR2 FVKESK.